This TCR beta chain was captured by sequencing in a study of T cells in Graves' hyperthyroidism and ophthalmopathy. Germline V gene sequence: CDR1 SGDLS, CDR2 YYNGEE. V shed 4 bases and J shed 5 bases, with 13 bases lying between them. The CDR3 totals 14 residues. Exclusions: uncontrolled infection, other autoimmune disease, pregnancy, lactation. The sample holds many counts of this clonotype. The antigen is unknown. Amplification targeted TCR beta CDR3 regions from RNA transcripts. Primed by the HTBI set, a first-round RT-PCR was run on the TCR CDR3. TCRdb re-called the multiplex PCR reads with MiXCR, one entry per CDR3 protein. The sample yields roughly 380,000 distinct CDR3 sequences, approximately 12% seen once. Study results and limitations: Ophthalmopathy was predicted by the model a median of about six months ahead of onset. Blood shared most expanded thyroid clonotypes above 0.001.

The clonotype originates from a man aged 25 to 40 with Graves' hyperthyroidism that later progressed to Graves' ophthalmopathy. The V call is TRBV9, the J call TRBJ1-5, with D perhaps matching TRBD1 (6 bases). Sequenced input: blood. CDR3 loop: CASSRRDKYQPQHF. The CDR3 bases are TGTGCCAGCAGCCGCCGGGACAAATATCAGCCCCAGCATTTT.